The 18 T cell receptor beta chains presented below share a single source sample, sequenced in a study of blood T cell repertoires in COVID-19. Here immunoSEQ multiplex PCR was the method, and the copy in TCRdb shows in-frame clones only, minus some. This sample carries some 270,000 clones, about nine tenths of them seen once, and the ten largest clones take about 1.8%. Material: PBMCs or T cells enriched from blood (not recorded which). The receptors here all came from a woman aged 40 to 49 who had recovered from COVID-19.

This clone was picked up one time. This chain uses TRBV5-1 with TRBJ1-4; 11 nucleotides agree with TRBD1. The CDR3 is made up of 14 amino acids. Germline lookup yields CDR1 SGHRS and CDR2 YFSETQ. V dropped 4 bases and J dropped 8; count of bases not matched to a gene: 4. CDR3 protein: CASSRTGGFEKLFF. Written as DNA, the CDR3 is TGCGCCAGCAGCCGGACAGGGGGCTTCGAAAAACTGTTTTTT.

J is TRBJ2-1 and V is TRBV30; 7 nucleotides match TRBD2. The ends lost 4 bases at V and 7 bases at J; junction bases unmatched: 10. Germline CDR1 is GTSNPN and CDR2 is SVGIG (reference sequence). The CDR3 sequence is 14 residues long. The CDR3 spells CAWITPGGRNEQFF. The CDR3 nucleotides read TGTGCCTGGATCACCCCGGGGGGTCGAAATGAGCAGTTCTTC.

The V call is TRBV3-1 (or the pseudogene TRBV3-2), the J call TRBJ1-2, with a possible D match to TRBD1 (5 bases). The CDR3 spans 14 residues. V was trimmed by 1 base and J by 7 bases, leaving 13 bases between them. The germline CDR1 and CDR2 sequences are LGHDT and YNNKEL (reference sequence). CDR3 bases: TGTGCCAGCAGCCAAGCCTCGGGGGAGGGTGGCTACACCTTC. This gives the protein CASSQASGEGGYTF.

The chain couples TRBV6-2 or TRBV6-3 to TRBJ2-5; TRBD1 matches at 10 bases. Germline assignment: CDR1 MNHEY and CDR2 SVGEGT. The CDR3 runs 16 residues. Trimming removed 0 bases from V and 5 bases from J; junction bases left unmatched: 6. CDR3 nucleotides: TGTGCCAGCAGTTACTCTGCCGGGACAGGGGAGGAGACCCAGTACTTC. Translating gives CASSYSAGTGEETQYF.

This chain links TRBV6-2 or TRBV6-3 with TRBJ2-5, with 7 bases aligning to TRBD2. The germline gives CDR1 MNHEY, CDR2 SVGEGT. This CDR3 comprises 16 residues. J lost 5 bases, V lost 6 bases, and 15 bases had no gene match. CDR3 amino acids: CASSTRGAGVEETQYF. The CDR3 bases are TGTGCCAGCAGCACTCGAGGGGCGGGAGTAGAGGAGACCCAGTACTTC.

The gene calls are TRBV7-8 and TRBJ1-4; D might be TRBD1 (6 bases). The CDR3 runs 20 residues. Germline loops: CDR1 SGHVS, CDR2 FQNEAQ. With 4 bases removed from V and 10 bases from J, the gap between germline ends came to 34 bases. The CDR3 DNA reads as TGTGCCAGCAGCTCACGCCCGGGACAAACGATCTTGGGCCCACGAGGAAAACTGTTTTTT. As protein: CASSSRPGQTILGPRGKLFF.

The chain is built from TRBV7-9 and TRBJ2-3; 8 bases map to TRBD1. Germline V gene sequence: CDR1 SEHNR, CDR2 FQNEAQ (reference sequence). The CDR3 length is 16 residues. The V gene end was trimmed by 5 bases and the J gene end by 0 bases; junction bases not matched to a gene: 7. In DNA form, the CDR3 reads TGTGCCAGCAGCCGCCCCGGGACAGGTAGCACAGATACGCAGTATTTT. Residues: CASSRPGTGSTDTQYF.

V gene TRBV12-3 or TRBV12-4 combines with J gene TRBJ1-2, with TRBD1 matching over 9 bases. The CDR3 consists of 13 residues. With 5 bases clipped from V and 8 bases from J, the junction kept 6 bases outside the gene matches. CDR3: CASSGQGQGGYTF. The CDR3 nucleotides are TGTGCCAGCAGTGGACAGGGGCAAGGAGGCTACACCTTC.

CDR3 sequence reads: CASSIGGVRTPFSSPLHF. DNA for the CDR3: TGTGCCAGTAGTATAGGGGGCGTAAGGACACCATTTTCCTCACCCCTCCACTTT. The V gene is TRBV19, the J gene TRBJ1-6; a weak D match, TRBD1 (5 bases). Germline V gene data show CDR1 as LNHDA and CDR2 as SQIVND (reference sequence). This CDR3 is built from 18 residues. Trimming removed 1 base from V and 10 bases from J, with 23 bases in between. The complete variable domain, with remaining parts taken from reference TRBV19 and TRBJ1-6, reads DGGITQSPKYLFRKEGQNVTLSCEQNLNHDAMYWYRQDPGQGLRLIYYSQIVNDFQKGDIAEGYSVSREKKESFPLTVTSAQKNPTAFYLCASSIGGVRTPFSSPLHFGNGTRLTVT.

This rearrangement joins TRBV7-6 to TRBJ2-7; no clear D gene. Germline values: CDR1 SGHVS, CDR2 FNYEAQ. Trimming took 0 bases from V and 0 from J, leaving 6 bases between them. The CDR3 is 14 amino acids. DNA for the CDR3: TGTGCCAGCAGCTTAGCGTACAACTCCTACGAGCAGTACTTC. Translating it yields CASSLAYNSYEQYF.

The J gene is TRBJ1-1, the V gene TRBV6-5, with D maybe TRBD1 (6 bases). CDR1 and CDR2 from the germline V gene are MNHEY and SVGAGI. This CDR3 has 13 amino acids. V was pared by 5 bases and J by 3 bases, with 10 bases between. This chain's CDR3 is CASSQNRDTEAFF. CDR3 coding DNA: TGTGCCAGCAGTCAAAACAGGGACACTGAAGCTTTCTTT.

This clone was observed at least ten times. The V gene is TRBV4-3, the J gene TRBJ2-1, with unresolved D. The CDR3 spans 17 residues. V was clipped by 0 bases and J by 0 bases, with 12 bases between them. Germline V gene data show CDR1 as LGHNA and CDR2 as YSLEER. CDR3 DNA sequence: TGCGCCAGCAGCCAAGATCCAGCGTCTAGCTCCTACAATGAGCAGTTCTTC. It codes for CASSQDPASSSYNEQFF.

J is TRBJ1-2 and V is TRBV25-1, with TRBD1 matching over 10 bases. V gave up 4 bases and J gave up 2 bases; unmatched junction bases: 4. Germline V gene lookup returns CDR1 MGHDK and CDR2 SYGVNS. The CDR3 consists of 15 residues. CDR3: CASSVPGQGNYGYTF. In DNA form, the CDR3 reads TGTGCCAGCAGTGTTCCGGGACAGGGGAACTATGGCTACACCTTC.

The chain is built from TRBV2 and TRBJ1-2; possible D gene TRBD1, 6 bases. Per germline, CDR1 SNHLY and CDR2 FYNNEI. The CDR3 spans 14 residues. V lost 7 bases to trimming and J lost 4 bases, with 16 bases between them. CDR3 region: CASTKGGVAYGYTF. The CDR3 bases are TGTGCCAGCACAAAAGGGGGGGTCGCCTATGGCTACACCTTC.

The rearrangement joins TRBV6-5 to TRBJ2-7; 8 bases line up with TRBD1. Germline lookup yields CDR1 MNHEY and CDR2 SVGAGI. Losses at the gene ends were 5 bases for V and 3 bases for J; bases not matched to a gene: 9. The length of the CDR3 is 15 residues. The CDR3, as DNA: TGTGCCAGCAGTCATCGACAGGGGAGGAACTACGAGCAGTACTTC. The encoded protein is CASSHRQGRNYEQYF.

The rearrangement links TRBV7-3 to TRBJ1-1; the D gene is possibly TRBD1 (5 bases). Germline V lookup: CDR1 SGHTA, CDR2 FQGTGA. The CDR3 is made up of 13 amino acids. V was cut by 6 bases and J by 3 bases, with 11 bases left in between. The CDR3 reads CASSQGPDTEAFF. CDR3 bases: TGTGCCAGCAGTCAGGGTCCGGACACTGAAGCTTTCTTT.

The chain is built from TRBV30 and TRBJ2-5, with TRBD2 as a possible D gene (6 bases). V was cut by 5 bases and J by 6 bases, with 22 bases left in between. There are 15 residues in the CDR3. The germline gives CDR1 GTSNPN, CDR2 SVGIG (reference sequence). CDR3: CAWSGLETSFQTQYF. In DNA, the CDR3 is TGTGCCTGGTCCGGCCTGGAGACTAGTTTCCAGACCCAGTACTTC. Full variable domain (outside the CDR3, taken from reference TRBV30 and TRBJ2-5): SQTIHQWPATLVQPVGSPLSLECTVEGTSNPNLYWYRQAAGRGLQLLFYSVGIGQISSEVPQNLSASRPQDRQFILSSKKLLLSDSGFYLCAWSGLETSFQTQYFGPGTRLLVL.

This chain connects TRBV5-1 to TRBJ1-1, with D tentatively TRBD1 (5 bases). V lost 1 base and J lost 0, with 7 bases in between. This CDR3 spans 14 amino acids. Per germline, CDR1 SGHRS and CDR2 YFSETQ. CDR3 amino acids: CASSLSRVNTEAFF. The CDR3, as DNA: TGCGCCAGCAGCTTGAGCAGGGTGAACACTGAAGCTTTCTTT.